These 23 T cell receptor beta chains were sequenced from one sample in a study of cytomegalovirus exposure and HLA in healthy donors. Both 60 Vbeta primers and 13 Jbeta primers went into the PCR. Clones were read by immunoSEQ multiplex PCR, and TCRdb kept only the in-frame ones, dropping some. The sample shows 100,000 to 150,000 clones, around 83% of them seen only once. The sample consisted of PBMCs. The source is a human donor in good health.

V gene TRBV5-1 combines with J gene TRBJ1-2; TRBD1 aligns across 9 bases. Germline trimming cut 4 bases from V and 6 bases from J; bases unmatched to any gene: 10. The CDR3 is 15 amino acids. Germline CDR1 is SGHRS and CDR2 is YFSETQ. CDR3: CASSGRTGVSDGYTF. The DNA of the CDR3 is TGCGCCAGCAGCGGGAGGACAGGGGTCTCCGATGGCTACACCTTC.

The V and J genes are TRBV7-8 and TRBJ2-7; 12 positions agree with TRBD2. The CDR3 sequence is 17 residues long. Looked up from germline, CDR1 is SGHVS and CDR2 is FQNEAQ. J was trimmed by 7 bases and V by 5 bases; bases with no gene match: 15. This CDR3 is CASSTHLAGGPGDEQYF. DNA for the CDR3: TGTGCCAGCAGCACACATCTAGCGGGGGGGCCAGGTGATGAGCAGTACTTC.

The V and J genes are TRBV21-1 and TRBJ1-2; the D segment call TRBD1 is taken from the table without a DNA check. TRBV21-1 is tagged as a pseudogene. CDR3 length equals 13 residues. As DNA, the CDR3 is TGTGCCAGCCGGACCGGGACAGCCTATGGCTACACCTTC. As protein: CASRTGTAYGYTF.

The chain joins TRBV10-3 to TRBJ1-2, with D possibly TRBD1 on 6 matching bases. CDR1 is ENHRY, CDR2 SYGVKD, per germline. The CDR3 is 13 residues long. The V end was cut by 0 bases, the J end by 8 bases, with 10 bases between. In nucleotides, the CDR3 is TGTGCCATCAGTGAGTCAACAGGGTACGGCTACACCTTC. Protein sequence: CAISESTGYGYTF.

The gene calls are TRBV6-5 and TRBJ2-7, with D perhaps TRBD1 (7 bases). The germline V gene has CDR1 MNHEY and CDR2 SVGAGI. Trimming shortened V by 7 bases and J by 4 bases, and 20 bases separated the two germline ends. The CDR3 sequence is 15 residues long. Here the CDR3 reads CASIDREELAYEQYF. The CDR3 nucleotides are TGTGCCAGCATCGACAGGGAGGAGTTAGCTTACGAGCAGTACTTC.

The chain links TRBV19 to TRBJ1-6; 7 positions agree with TRBD1. There are 14 residues in the CDR3. Germline values: CDR1 LNHDA, CDR2 SQIVND (reference sequence). The V gene end was trimmed by 7 bases and the J gene end by 9 bases; junction bases not matched to a gene: 9. CDR3 in DNA: TGTGCCAGTACTTTGGACAGGTCGTCTTCACCCCTCCACTTT. Protein sequence: CASTLDRSSSPLHF. Complete variable domain (other parts from reference TRBV19 and TRBJ1-6): DGGITQSPKYLFRKEGQNVTLSCEQNLNHDAMYWYRQDPGQGLRLIYYSQIVNDFQKGDIAEGYSVSREKKESFPLTVTSAQKNPTAFYLCASTLDRSSSPLHFGNGTRLTVT.

This chain uses TRBV6-5 with TRBJ2-3; a possible D gene is TRBD2 (7 bases). In germline, CDR1 is MNHEY, CDR2 SVGAGI. The length of the CDR3 is 16 residues. The germline V and J ends were trimmed by 4 bases and 6 bases, with 20 bases remaining between them. The CDR3 here is CASSFDEGGPRDTQYF. CDR3 coding DNA: TGTGCCAGCAGTTTTGACGAGGGGGGGCCGAGGGATACGCAGTATTTT.

V usage is TRBV4-1 and J usage is TRBJ2-1; D remains ambiguous. Germline loops: CDR1 MGHRA, CDR2 YSYEKL. V was clipped by 4 bases and J by 4 bases, with 14 bases between them. The CDR3 is 15 residues long. CDR3 in amino acids: CASSPQGGVYNEQFF. CDR3 coding DNA: TGCGCCAGCAGCCCTCAAGGCGGCGTTTACAATGAGCAGTTCTTC.

This clone has only a few counts. The chain carries TRBV2 and TRBJ2-2, with D unclear. The germline V and J ends were trimmed by 8 bases and 4 bases, with 8 bases remaining between them. The germline CDR1 and CDR2 sequences are SNHLY and FYNNEI. The CDR3 length is 12 residues. The CDR3 here is CASRRSTGELFF. For the CDR3, the DNA is TGTGCCAGCCGTAGAAGCACCGGGGAGCTGTTTTTT.

The chain couples TRBV6-5 to TRBJ1-1; D is ambiguous. The CDR3 spans 15 residues. V lost 2 bases to trimming and J lost 6 bases, with 16 bases between them. Looked up from germline, CDR1 is MNHEY and CDR2 is SVGAGI. The CDR3 DNA follows: TGTGCCAGCAGTTACGACGGGGAGTCATGGGCTGAAGCTTTCTTT. Translation gives CASSYDGESWAEAFF.

The J gene is TRBJ1-6, the V gene TRBV5-1; 7 bases map to TRBD1. The CDR3 runs to 13 residues. The trim removed 4 bases at V and 15 bases at J, leaving 10 bases unmatched. Per the germline V gene, CDR1 is SGHRS and CDR2 is YFSETQ. The CDR3 region is CASSPGQDEILHF. In DNA, the CDR3 is TGCGCCAGCAGCCCCGGACAGGACGAAATCCTCCACTTT.

This chain connects TRBV2 to TRBJ2-7; perhaps TRBD2 as D (7 bases). Germline CDR1 and CDR2: SNHLY and FYNNEI. Deletions cut 10 bases from V and 5 bases from J, with 30 bases between. The CDR3 is 17 residues long. CDR3 region: CATTPDDRGAEVDEQYF. The DNA of the CDR3 is TGTGCCACCACCCCAGACGACCGGGGGGCTGAGGTCGACGAGCAGTACTTC. The full variable domain, with the rest looked up from reference TRBV2 and TRBJ2-7, is EPEVTQTPSHQVTQMGQEVILRCVPISNHLYFYWYRQILGQKVEFLVSFYNNEISEKSEIFDDQFSVERPDGSNFTLKIRSTKLEDSAMYFCATTPDDRGAEVDEQYFGPGTRLTVT.

The chain recombines TRBV29-1 with TRBJ1-2; 7 bases match TRBD1. Germline V lookup: CDR1 SQVTM, CDR2 ANQGSEA. CDR3 length: 13 amino acids. Trimming cost V 0 bases and J 3 bases; bases outside gene matches: 1. The CDR3 region is CSVEDQGDYGYTF. CDR3 bases: TGCAGCGTTGAAGACCAGGGGGACTATGGCTACACCTTC. Variable domain in full (rest from reference TRBV29-1 and TRBJ1-2): SAVISQKPSRDICQRGTSLTIQCQVDSQVTMMFWYRQQPGQSLTLIATANQGSEATYESGFVIDKFPISRPNLTFSTLTVSNMSPEDSSIYLCSVEDQGDYGYTFGSGTRLTVV.

The rearrangement links TRBV5-5 to TRBJ2-7; D is possibly TRBD1 (5 bases). CDR1 is SGHKS, CDR2 YYEKEE, per germline (reference sequence). V lost 0 bases and J lost 2, with 12 bases in between. The CDR3 is 15 amino acids. CDR3 sequence reads: CASSLGVGPTYEQYF. DNA of the CDR3: TGTGCCAGCAGCTTGGGGGTGGGGCCGACCTACGAGCAGTACTTC. Full variable domain (remainder filled in from reference TRBV5-5 and TRBJ2-7): DAGVTQSPTHLIKTRGQQVTLRCSPISGHKSVSWYQQVLGQGPQFIFQYYEKEERGRGNFPDRFSARQFPNYSSELNVNALLLGDSALYLCASSLGVGPTYEQYFGPGTRLTVT.

The rearrangement joins TRBV10-2 to TRBJ2-1, with TRBD1 identical over 9 bases. The ends lost 7 bases at V and 2 bases at J; junction bases unmatched: 6. CDR3 size: 15 residues. The germline V gene has CDR1 WSHSY and CDR2 SAAADI. The CDR3 bases are TGCGCCAGCACTCGGACAGGGGTTACCTACAATGAGCAGTTCTTC. This translates into CASTRTGVTYNEQFF.

The chain links TRBV7-6 to TRBJ1-6; D is possibly TRBD1 (5 bases). The CDR3 covers 16 residues. Trimming took off 1 base at V and 10 bases at J, with 17 bases between the two ends. Germline V gene data show CDR1 as SGHVS and CDR2 as FNYEAQ. CDR3 bases: TGTGCCAGCAGCTTAGATGGCGAAGGGACTCGATCACCCCTCCACTTT. It codes for CASSLDGEGTRSPLHF.

This sequence joins TRBV7-6 and TRBJ2-7, with TRBD2 as a possible D gene (5 bases). From germline, CDR1 is SGHVS and CDR2 FNYEAQ. The CDR3 extends over 12 amino acids. With 3 bases removed from V and 6 bases from J, the gap between germline ends came to 9 bases. CDR3 residues: CASSLDRGEQYF. The CDR3 DNA reads TGTGCCAGCAGCTTGGATCGGGGCGAGCAGTACTTC.

Concerning this clone itself: An end of the junction differs from the germline gene, which may be a read error. V usage is TRBV7-9 and J usage is TRBJ1-4; 8 bases agree with TRBD1. The CDR3 is 14 residues long. Looked up from germline, CDR1 is SEHNR and CDR2 is FQNEAQ (reference sequence). The CDR3 DNA follows: TGTTCCAGCAGCTCCCCGGGACAGGACCTAAAACTGTTTTTT. Translation: CSSSSPGQDLKLFF.

The rearrangement uses TRBV15 and TRBJ1-6; 11 nucleotides align to TRBD1. This CDR3 has 15 amino acids. CDR1 LNHNV and CDR2 YYDKDF come from the germline V gene (reference sequence). V lost 3 bases and J lost 9; bases outside the gene matches: 4. The CDR3 DNA reads as TGTGCCACCAGCAGGGGGACAGGGGGTAGTTCACCCCTCCACTTT. Its translation is CATSRGTGGSSPLHF.

The chain recombines TRBV5-4 with TRBJ1-6; a weak D match, TRBD1 (6 bases). V was cut by 3 bases and J by 5 bases, with 15 bases left in between. Looked up from germline, CDR1 is SGHNT and CDR2 is YYREEE (reference sequence). This CDR3 spans 16 amino acids. In DNA, the CDR3 is TGTGCCAGCAGCTCAGAGAACAGGGCCCATAATTCACCCCTCCACTTT. Protein sequence: CASSSENRAHNSPLHF.

The gene calls are TRBV9 and TRBJ2-1, with unresolved D. Germline V lookup: CDR1 SGDLS, CDR2 YYNGEE. V gave up 0 bases and J gave up 10 bases, with 11 bases separating them. This CDR3 is 13 amino acids long. CDR3 DNA: TGTGCCAGCAGCGTAGGTTACCATAGCGAGCAGTTCTTC. Translating it yields CASSVGYHSEQFF.

The chain employs TRBV7-3 and TRBJ1-1, with TRBD1 as a possible D gene (5 bases). Trimming took 6 bases from V and 3 from J, leaving 14 bases between them. From germline, CDR1 is SGHTA and CDR2 FQGTGA. The CDR3 consists of 14 residues. DNA for the CDR3: TGTGCCAGCAGTCGGGACGGGGGGGACACTGAAGCTTTCTTT. Its translation is CASSRDGGDTEAFF.

To note about this clone: Germline is not matched at one junction end, which may reflect a read error. The V and J genes are TRBV29-1 and TRBJ1-2; a weak D match, TRBD1 (6 bases). Germline V gene sequence: CDR1 SQVTM, CDR2 ANQGSEA. The CDR3 spans 13 residues. In nucleotides, the CDR3 is TGCAGCGTACAAAGCGGGGGGGCCGGAAAAGACGTCTTC. This encodes CSVQSGGAGKDVF.